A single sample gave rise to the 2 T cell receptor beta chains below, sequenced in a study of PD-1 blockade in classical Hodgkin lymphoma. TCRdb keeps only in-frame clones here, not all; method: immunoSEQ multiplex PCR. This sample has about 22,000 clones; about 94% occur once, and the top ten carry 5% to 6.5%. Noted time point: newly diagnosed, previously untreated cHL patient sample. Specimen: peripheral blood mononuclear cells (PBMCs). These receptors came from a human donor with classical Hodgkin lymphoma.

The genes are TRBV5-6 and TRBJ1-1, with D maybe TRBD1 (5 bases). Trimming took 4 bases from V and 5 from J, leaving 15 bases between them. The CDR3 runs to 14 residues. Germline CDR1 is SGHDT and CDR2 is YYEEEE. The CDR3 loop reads CASSLAGGGTEAFF. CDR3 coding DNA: TGTGCCAGCAGCCTGGCGGGGGGTGGGACTGAAGCTTTCTTT.

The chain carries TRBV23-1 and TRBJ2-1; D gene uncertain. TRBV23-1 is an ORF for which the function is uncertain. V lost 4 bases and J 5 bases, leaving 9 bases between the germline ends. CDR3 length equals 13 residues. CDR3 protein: CASSPPQNNEQFF. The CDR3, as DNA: TGCGCCAGCAGTCCCCCGCAGAACAATGAGCAGTTCTTC.